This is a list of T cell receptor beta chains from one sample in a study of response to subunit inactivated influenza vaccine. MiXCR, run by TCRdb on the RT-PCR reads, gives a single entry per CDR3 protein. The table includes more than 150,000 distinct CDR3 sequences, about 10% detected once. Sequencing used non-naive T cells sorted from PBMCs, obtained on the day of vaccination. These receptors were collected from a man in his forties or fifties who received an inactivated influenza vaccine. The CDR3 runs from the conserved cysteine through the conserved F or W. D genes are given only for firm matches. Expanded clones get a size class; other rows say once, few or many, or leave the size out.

cdr3_aa: CSARPNPGRSNEQFF; cdr3_nt: TGCAGTGCTCGCCCCAATCCGGGGAGAAGCAATGAGCAGTTCTTC; clone_size: few; j_call: TRBJ2-1; v_call: TRBV20-1; d_call: NA
cdr3_aa: CAIGTGQSYEQYF; cdr3_nt: TGTGCCATCGGTACAGGGCAGTCCTACGAGCAGTACTTC; clone_size: many; j_call: TRBJ2-7; v_call: TRBV10-3; d_call: NA
cdr3_aa: CASSPDRTTEAFF; cdr3_nt: TGTGCCAGCAGCCCAGACAGGACCACTGAAGCTTTCTTT; clone_size: NA; j_call: TRBJ1-1; v_call: TRBV11-2; d_call: NA
cdr3_aa: CASSKITSVTGELFF; cdr3_nt: TGTGCCAGCAGCAAAATAACTAGCGTGACCGGGGAGCTGTTTTTT; clone_size: NA; j_call: TRBJ2-2; v_call: TRBV11-2; d_call: TRBD2
cdr3_aa: CASSLVVGLYKNIQYF; cdr3_nt: TGTGCCAGCAGCTTAGTGGTGGGACTGTATAAAAACATTCAGTACTTC; clone_size: NA; j_call: TRBJ2-4; v_call: TRBV7-2; d_call: NA
cdr3_aa: CASSFGGDHQPQHF; cdr3_nt: TGCGCCAGCAGCTTTGGGGGGGACCATCAGCCCCAGCATTTT; clone_size: many; j_call: TRBJ1-5; v_call: TRBV5-1; d_call: NA
cdr3_aa: CASSPILGGMYTEAFF; cdr3_nt: TGTGCCAGCTCACCTATCCTTGGGGGGATGTACACTGAAGCTTTCTTT; clone_size: few; j_call: TRBJ1-1; v_call: TRBV18; d_call: NA
cdr3_aa: CASSLRLAGVETQYF; cdr3_nt: TGTGCCAGCAGTTTAAGACTAGCGGGAGTAGAGACCCAGTACTTC; clone_size: few; j_call: TRBJ2-5; v_call: TRBV28; d_call: TRBD2
cdr3_aa: CSASSSDYARGYTF; cdr3_nt: TGCAGTGCTAGCTCCTCAGACTACGCAAGGGGCTACACCTTC; clone_size: many; j_call: TRBJ1-2; v_call: TRBV20-1; d_call: NA
cdr3_aa: CSARLAGGLYNEQFF; cdr3_nt: TGCAGTGCTAGATTAGCGGGGGGCCTTTACAATGAGCAGTTCTTC; clone_size: many; j_call: TRBJ2-1; v_call: TRBV20-1; d_call: TRBD2
cdr3_aa: CAISGGTGKNYNEQFF; cdr3_nt: TGTGCCATCAGTGGGGGGACAGGTAAAAATTACAATGAGCAGTTCTTC; clone_size: many; j_call: TRBJ2-1; v_call: TRBV10-3; d_call: TRBD1
cdr3_aa: CASKSEEITGELFF; cdr3_nt: TGTGCCAGCAAGTCAGAGGAGATCACCGGGGAGCTGTTTTTT; clone_size: few; j_call: TRBJ2-2; v_call: TRBV25-1; d_call: NA
cdr3_aa: CASSPQGYSGANVLTF; cdr3_nt: TGTGCCAGCTCGCCACAGGGTTACTCTGGGGCCAACGTCCTGACTTTC; clone_size: few; j_call: TRBJ2-6; v_call: TRBV18; d_call: NA
cdr3_aa: CAWRKTGEQETQYF; cdr3_nt: TGTGCCTGGAGGAAAACAGGGGAACAAGAGACCCAGTACTTC; clone_size: few; j_call: TRBJ2-5; v_call: TRBV30; d_call: TRBD1
cdr3_aa: CASSPPASGSYEQFF; cdr3_nt: TGTGCCAGCAGCCCTCCGGCTAGCGGGAGCTATGAGCAGTTCTTC; clone_size: NA; j_call: TRBJ2-1; v_call: TRBV5-4; d_call: TRBD2
cdr3_aa: CASTLTGGGLTYNEQFF; cdr3_nt: TGCGCCAGCACCCTGACGGGGGGGGGGCTGACCTACAATGAGCAGTTCTTC; clone_size: few; j_call: TRBJ2-1; v_call: TRBV5-1; d_call: TRBD2
cdr3_aa: CASSFRMTPGELFF; cdr3_nt: TGTGCCAGCAGCTTTCGAATGACACCCGGGGAGCTGTTTTTT; clone_size: NA; j_call: TRBJ2-2; v_call: TRBV11-2; d_call: NA
cdr3_aa: CASSYSRPGTTNTEAFF; cdr3_nt: TGTGCCAGCAGTTACTCAAGGCCAGGGACTACGAACACTGAAGCTTTCTTT; clone_size: NA; j_call: TRBJ1-1; v_call: TRBV6-5; d_call: NA
cdr3_aa: CASSSLNRKIQETQYF; cdr3_nt: TGTGCCAGCAGCTCTCTAAACAGAAAAATTCAAGAGACCCAGTACTTC; clone_size: few; j_call: TRBJ2-5; v_call: TRBV5-6; d_call: NA
cdr3_aa: CASSLNNQPQHF; cdr3_nt: TGTGCCAGCAGCCTTAATAATCAGCCCCAGCATTTT; clone_size: NA; j_call: TRBJ1-5; v_call: TRBV7-9; d_call: NA
cdr3_aa: CASSEATGKAYNMNTEAFF; cdr3_nt: TGTGCCAGCAGCGAAGCCACGGGCAAGGCCTATAATATGAACACTGAAGCTTTCTTT; clone_size: few; j_call: TRBJ1-1; v_call: TRBV28; d_call: NA
cdr3_aa: CASSQDDRTLFATEAFF; cdr3_nt: TGTGCCAGCAGCCAAGATGACAGGACCCTCTTCGCCACTGAAGCTTTCTTT; clone_size: NA; j_call: TRBJ1-1; v_call: TRBV3-1; d_call: NA
cdr3_aa: CASKLETQYF; cdr3_nt: TGTGCCAGCAAATTGGAGACCCAGTACTTC; clone_size: few; j_call: TRBJ2-5; v_call: TRBV28; d_call: NA
cdr3_aa: CASSFIPGGGNEQFF; cdr3_nt: TGTGCCAGCAGCTTCATTCCGGGGGGTGGCAATGAGCAGTTCTTC; clone_size: many; j_call: TRBJ2-1; v_call: TRBV5-6; d_call: TRBD2
cdr3_aa: CASSAKPDRSYSYEQYF; cdr3_nt: TGTGCCAGCAGCGCAAAACCGGACAGGTCATATTCCTACGAGCAGTACTTC; clone_size: few; j_call: TRBJ2-7; v_call: TRBV5-5; d_call: TRBD1
cdr3_aa: CATSRGKTGGNQPQHF; cdr3_nt: TGTGCCACCAGCAGAGGCAAGACAGGGGGGAATCAGCCCCAGCATTTT; clone_size: few; j_call: TRBJ1-5; v_call: TRBV15; d_call: TRBD1
cdr3_aa: CASSHHGETQYF; cdr3_nt: TGTGCCAGCAGCCACCACGGCGAGACCCAGTACTTC; clone_size: many; j_call: TRBJ2-5; v_call: TRBV12-3/TRBV12-4; d_call: NA
cdr3_aa: CASSPHGPLVGTQYF; cdr3_nt: TGTGCCAGCAGCCCACACGGACCCCTCGTTGGGACCCAGTACTTC; clone_size: NA; j_call: TRBJ2-5; v_call: TRBV7-9; d_call: NA
cdr3_aa: CASSPPEMSGELFF; cdr3_nt: TGCGCCAGCAGCCCACCGGAGATGTCCGGGGAGCTGTTTTTT; clone_size: NA; j_call: TRBJ2-2; v_call: TRBV4-3; d_call: NA
cdr3_aa: CSARGSGTSYNEQFF; cdr3_nt: TGCAGTGCTAGAGGGTCCGGGACTTCCTACAATGAGCAGTTCTTC; clone_size: few; j_call: TRBJ2-1; v_call: TRBV20-1; d_call: NA
cdr3_aa: CATSRTGQGGQYF; cdr3_nt: TGTGCCACCAGCAGAACAGGACAGGGGGGACAGTACTTC; clone_size: few; j_call: TRBJ2-7; v_call: TRBV15; d_call: TRBD1
cdr3_aa: CATSGTGSYEQYF; cdr3_nt: TGTGCCACCAGTGGTACGGGGTCCTACGAGCAGTACTTC; clone_size: many; j_call: TRBJ2-7; v_call: TRBV24-1; d_call: NA
cdr3_aa: CARGLAGGFHQETQYF; cdr3_nt: TGTGCCAGGGGACTAGCGGGGGGCTTCCACCAAGAGACCCAGTACTTC; clone_size: many; j_call: TRBJ2-5; v_call: TRBV2; d_call: TRBD2